This is a list of T cell receptor beta chains from one sample in a study of blood T cell repertoires in COVID-19. TCRdb keeps only in-frame clones here, not all; method: immunoSEQ multiplex PCR. The data contain about 190,000 clones, over 70% of them singletons. The sequencing sample was made of peripheral blood. The receptors were gathered from a man aged 55 to 70 with acute or convalescent COVID-19. Both conserved end residues are part of each CDR3. The D gene is left open where the match is weak. Clone size is given for some rows only: seen once, a few or many times, or a class if the clone is expanded.

v_call	d_call	clone_size	cdr3_length	j_call	cdr3_nt	cdr3_aa
TRBV2	.	few	14	TRBJ1-5	TGTGCCAGCAGTGATGGGAGGGGACTTCAGCCCCAGCATTTT	CASSDGRGLQPQHF
TRBV30	TRBD1	.	11	TRBJ2-2	TGTGCCTGGCAGGGGGCCGGGGAGCTGTTTTTT	CAWQGAGELFF
TRBV7-3	.	.	13	TRBJ1-6	TGTGCCAGCAACATAACTGGGGAGTCACCCCTCCACTTT	CASNITGESPLHF
TRBV3-1/TRBV3-2	.	.	13	TRBJ1-1	TGTGCCAGCAGGCCTTACAGGAACACTGAAGCTTTCTTT	CASRPYRNTEAFF
TRBV27	TRBD1	.	15	TRBJ2-7	TGTGCCAGCAGTCCCCGTTTGACAGGGACGGGTGAGCAGTACTTC	CASSPRLTGTGEQYF
TRBV5-1	.	.	14	TRBJ2-1	TGCGCCAGCAGCTTGGCCCCTAGCTACAATGAGCAGTTCTTC	CASSLAPSYNEQFF
TRBV6-5	TRBD1	.	15	TRBJ2-6	TGTGCCAGCAGGCGACAGGGTTACGGGGCCAACGTCCTGACTTTC	CASRRQGYGANVLTF
TRBV15	.	.	14	TRBJ2-5	TGTGCCACCAGCACACGGGACTTCCAAGAGACCCAGTACTTC	CATSTRDFQETQYF
TRBV6-2/TRBV6-3	TRBD1	.	17	TRBJ1-1	TGTGCCAGCAGTTACTCGATTGGGGCAGGGGGCGTCACTGAAGCTTTCTTT	CASSYSIGAGGVTEAFF
TRBV13	TRBD1	many	13	TRBJ1-2	TGTGCCAGCAGCCTACAGGGGGACTATGGCTACACCTTC	CASSLQGDYGYTF
TRBV27	TRBD1	.	14	TRBJ1-2	TGTGCCAGCAGTTTCGGACAGGGGGCTCGAGGCTACACCTTC	CASSFGQGARGYTF
TRBV27	TRBD1	few	18	TRBJ1-1	TGTGCCAGCAGTCCCCTACCCTACCCGGGACAGGGACCTGAAGAAGCTTTCTTT	CASSPLPYPGQGPEEAFF
TRBV2	.	.	15	TRBJ1-6	TGTGCCAGCAGTACGAGGATATCCTATAATTCACCCCTCCACTTT	CASSTRISYNSPLHF
TRBV2	TRBD1	.	20	TRBJ2-1	TGTGCCAGCAGGGGGAACGGGGACAGGGGGCCCCTAAACTCCTACAATGAGCAGTTCTTC	CASRGNGDRGPLNSYNEQFF
TRBV2	.	.	12	TRBJ2-7	TGTGCCAGCAGCCCCAGGGGTGGCGAGCAGTACTTC	CASSPRGGEQYF
TRBV6-1	TRBD1	.	14	TRBJ2-3	TGTGCCAGCAGAACGACAGGGGGATCAGATACGCAGTATTTT	CASRTTGGSDTQYF
TRBV9	TRBD1	.	13	TRBJ2-5	TGTGCCAGCAGCGTAGCAGGGGGAGAGACCCAGTACTTC	CASSVAGGETQYF
TRBV5-1	TRBD1	.	16	TRBJ1-6	TGCGCCAGCAGCTTGAAGGGACAGGGATATAATTCACCCCTCCACTTT	CASSLKGQGYNSPLHF
TRBV3-1/TRBV3-2	TRBD2	.	13	TRBJ2-1	TGTGCCAGTACGCTAGCGGGATGGGATGAGCAGTTCTTC	CASTLAGWDEQFF
TRBV4-1	.	.	15	TRBJ1-2	TGCGCCAGCAGCCCTTTACCAGGAGGAGACTATGGCTACACCTTC	CASSPLPGGDYGYTF
TRBV12-3/TRBV12-4	.	.	13	TRBJ1-2	TGTGCCAGCAGTTTAGTGGACTACTATGGCTACACCTTC	CASSLVDYYGYTF
TRBV6-5	.	.	13	TRBJ1-5	TGTGCCAGCAGTTTCGCAGTCAATCAGCCCCAGCATTTT	CASSFAVNQPQHF
TRBV27	TRBD2	few	15	TRBJ2-7	TGTGCCAGCAGTTCAAGACTAGCGCGTTCCTACGAGCAGTACTTC	CASSSRLARSYEQYF
TRBV5-1	TRBD1	few	13	TRBJ1-2	TGCGCCAGCAGCATCAACAGGGGGCAGGGCTACACCTTC	CASSINRGQGYTF
TRBV5-1	.	.	15	TRBJ1-2	TGCGCCAGCAGCTTGGGAGGACAACTGAACTATGGCTACACCTTC	CASSLGGQLNYGYTF
TRBV4-3	.	.	15	TRBJ2-5	TGCGCCAGCAGCCTACGACAGGCCGCCCAGCAGGCCCAGTACTTC	CASSLRQAAQQAQYF
TRBV11-3	TRBD2	few	17	TRBJ2-1	TGTGCCAGCAGCTTAGGGCGGCTAGCGGGAGATGTCAATGAGCAGTTCTTC	CASSLGRLAGDVNEQFF
TRBV28	TRBD1	.	15	TRBJ1-5	TGTGCCAGCAGTTCCATACAGGGGGCCTTTCAGCCCCAGCATTTT	CASSSIQGAFQPQHF
TRBV7-2	.	.	14	TRBJ1-1	TGTGCCAGCACCCAGCAATCGGGGTGGACTGAAGCTTTCTTT	CASTQQSGWTEAFF
TRBV7-7	TRBD2	.	15	TRBJ2-2	TGTGCCAGCAGCTTAGTAGCGGGAGACGGCGGGGAGCTGTTTTTT	CASSLVAGDGGELFF
TRBV25-1	.	.	15	TRBJ1-4	TGTGCCAGCAGTGAATTTGGGCCGGCTAATGAAAAACTGTTTTTT	CASSEFGPANEKLFF
TRBV4-2	TRBD1	.	15	TRBJ1-2	TGTGCCAGCAGCCATGACAGGGGACCCAACTATGGCTACACCTTC	CASSHDRGPNYGYTF
TRBV5-1	.	.	14	TRBJ1-4	TGCGCCAGCAGGTACAGCTTTGGAGGAGAAAAACTGTTTTTT	CASRYSFGGEKLFF
TRBV4-2	.	.	15	TRBJ2-2	TGTGCCAGCAGCCAAGACAGGGGCGACACCGGGGAGCTGTTTTTT	CASSQDRGDTGELFF
TRBV3-1/TRBV3-2	.	.	15	TRBJ1-6	TGTGCCAGCAGCCAAGGGCAGGTCTATAATTCACCCCTCCACTTT	CASSQGQVYNSPLHF
TRBV7-3	.	few	17	TRBJ1-2	TGTGCCAGCAGCTTATCAGGCGGGGCGGCAAGAACCTATGGCTACACCTTC	CASSLSGGAARTYGYTF
TRBV6-5	.	few	13	TRBJ2-5	TGTGCCAACCGACTAGAGGGTACAGAGACCCAGTACTTC	CANRLEGTETQYF
TRBV6-1	.	.	16	TRBJ2-3	TGTGCCAGCAGTGAATGGGCTAGCGACAACACAGATACGCAGTATTTT	CASSEWASDNTDTQYF
TRBV13	TRBD2	.	20	TRBJ2-2	TGTGCCAGCAGCCCAGCCGATCTAGCGGGGGCCGTAGCGAACACCGGGGAGCTGTTTTTT	CASSPADLAGAVANTGELFF
TRBV5-1	TRBD1	.	15	TRBJ1-4	TGCGCCAGCAGCTTCGGACAGGGGGCATCTGAAAAACTGTTTTTT	CASSFGQGASEKLFF
TRBV6-5	.	.	15	TRBJ1-5	TGTGCCAGCAGTTTTAGGCAGGGGATTGGACAGCCCCAGCATTTT	CASSFRQGIGQPQHF
TRBV19	.	.	12	TRBJ1-2	TGTGCCAGTAGGCAGGGTGACTATGGCTACACCTTC	CASRQGDYGYTF
TRBV12-3/TRBV12-4	.	.	12	TRBJ2-3	TGTGCCAGCAGTTTTGACAGCCCATCGCAGTATTTT	CASSFDSPSQYF
TRBV20-1	TRBD2	once	14	TRBJ2-1	TGCAGTGCTAGTTGGACTAGCGGAACCAATGAGCAGTTCTTC	CSASWTSGTNEQFF
TRBV27	.	.	14	TRBJ1-1	TGTGCCAGCAGTTTCTCACAGGGTACCACTGAAGCTTTCTTT	CASSFSQGTTEAFF
TRBV12-3/TRBV12-4	TRBD2	.	13	TRBJ2-5	TGTGCCAGCAGTTTTAGCGGGCAAGAGACCCAGTACTTC	CASSFSGQETQYF
TRBV3-1/TRBV3-2	TRBD2	.	18	TRBJ2-7	TGTGCCAGCAGCCAAGGGTTGGGCGGGGGACCCTTAATCTACGAGCAGTACTTC	CASSQGLGGGPLIYEQYF
TRBV5-4	.	few	13	TRBJ1-2	TGTGCCAGCAGCTTCCGGGGTACCTATGGCTACACCTTC	CASSFRGTYGYTF
TRBV5-1	.	.	20	TRBJ2-5	TGCGCCAGCAGCTTGGAAGCAGGGCGCTTAACTAGCAGGGGGCAAGAGACCCAGTACTTC	CASSLEAGRLTSRGQETQYF
TRBV6-5	.	.	14	TRBJ1-5	TGTGCCAGCAGTTACGGGCAGAGCAATCAGCCCCAGCATTTT	CASSYGQSNQPQHF
TRBV7-8	.	.	13	TRBJ1-6	TGTGCCAGCAGCCGATCGGGGAATTCACCCCTCCACTTT	CASSRSGNSPLHF
TRBV21-1	.	.	19	TRBJ2-7	TGTGCCAGCAGCAAGGACAGAGCGCATTCGTTGGGACCTCTCTACGAGCAGTACTTC	CASSKDRAHSLGPLYEQYF
TRBV9	.	few	18	TRBJ2-1	TGTGCCAGCAGCGTACGGGCAGCCGGGACTCCCCCCTACAATGAGCAGTTCTTC	CASSVRAAGTPPYNEQFF
TRBV6-2/TRBV6-3	.	.	17	TRBJ1-5	TGTGCCAGCAGTTACATCCGGGGGGCTTCAAGCAATCAGCCCCAGCATTTT	CASSYIRGASSNQPQHF
TRBV6-2/TRBV6-3	.	few	13	TRBJ1-2	TGTGCCAGCAGTCAACAGGGTCACTATGGCTACACCTTC	CASSQQGHYGYTF